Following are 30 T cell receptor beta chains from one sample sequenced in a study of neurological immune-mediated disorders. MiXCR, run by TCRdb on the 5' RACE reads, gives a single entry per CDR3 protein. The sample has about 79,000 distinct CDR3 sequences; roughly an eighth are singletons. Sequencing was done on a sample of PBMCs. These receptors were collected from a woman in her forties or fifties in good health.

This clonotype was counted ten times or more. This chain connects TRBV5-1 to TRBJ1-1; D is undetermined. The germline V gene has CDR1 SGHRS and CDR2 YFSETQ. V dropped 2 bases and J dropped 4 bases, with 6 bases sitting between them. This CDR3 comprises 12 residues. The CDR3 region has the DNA TGCGCCAGCAGCTTTATGGGCACTGAAGCTTTCTTT. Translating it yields CASSFMGTEAFF.

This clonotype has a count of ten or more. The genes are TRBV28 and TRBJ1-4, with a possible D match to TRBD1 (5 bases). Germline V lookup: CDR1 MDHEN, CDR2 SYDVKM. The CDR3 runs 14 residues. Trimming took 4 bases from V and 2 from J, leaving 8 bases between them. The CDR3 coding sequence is TGTGCCAGCAGTTCGACAGTCACTAATGAAAAACTGTTTTTT. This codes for CASSSTVTNEKLFF. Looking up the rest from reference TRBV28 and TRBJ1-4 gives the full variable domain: DVKVTQSSRYLVKRTGEKVFLECVQDMDHENMFWYRQDPGLGLRLIYFSYDVKMKEKGDIPEGYSVSREKKERFSLILESASTNQTSMYLCASSSTVTNEKLFFGSGTQLSVL.

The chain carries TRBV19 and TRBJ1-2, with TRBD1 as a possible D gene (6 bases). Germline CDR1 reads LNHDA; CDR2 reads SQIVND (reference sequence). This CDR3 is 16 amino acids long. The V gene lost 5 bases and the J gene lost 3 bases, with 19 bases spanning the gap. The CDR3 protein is CASSPWPGDGDYGYTF. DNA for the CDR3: TGTGCCAGTAGTCCATGGCCAGGGGATGGCGACTATGGCTACACCTTC.

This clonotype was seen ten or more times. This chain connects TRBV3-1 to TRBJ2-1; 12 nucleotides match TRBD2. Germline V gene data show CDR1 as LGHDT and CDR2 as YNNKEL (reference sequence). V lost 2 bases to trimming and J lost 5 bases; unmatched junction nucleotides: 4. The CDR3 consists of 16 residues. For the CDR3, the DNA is TGTGCCAGCAGCCAACTAGCGGGGGGGACTAACAATGAGCAGTTCTTC. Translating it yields CASSQLAGGTNNEQFF.

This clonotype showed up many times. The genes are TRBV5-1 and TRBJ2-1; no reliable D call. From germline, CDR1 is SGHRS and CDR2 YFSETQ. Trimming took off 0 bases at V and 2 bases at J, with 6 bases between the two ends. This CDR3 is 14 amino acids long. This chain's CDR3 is CASSLAPTYNEQFF. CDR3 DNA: TGCGCCAGCAGCTTGGCTCCAACCTACAATGAGCAGTTCTTC.

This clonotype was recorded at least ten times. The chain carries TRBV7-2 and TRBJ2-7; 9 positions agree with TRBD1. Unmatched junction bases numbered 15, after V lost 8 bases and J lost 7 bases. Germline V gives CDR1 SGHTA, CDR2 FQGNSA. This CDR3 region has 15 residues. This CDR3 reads CASGTPGQGIREQYF. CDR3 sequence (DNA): TGTGCCAGCGGAACCCCGGGACAGGGAATCAGGGAGCAGTACTTC.

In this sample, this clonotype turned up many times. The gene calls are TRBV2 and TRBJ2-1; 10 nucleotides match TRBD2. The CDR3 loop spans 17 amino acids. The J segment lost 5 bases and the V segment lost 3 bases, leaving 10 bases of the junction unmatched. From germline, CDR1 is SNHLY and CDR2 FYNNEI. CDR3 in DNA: TGTGCCAGCAGTGACTCCGCTCTAGCGGGAGAGGACAATGAGCAGTTCTTC. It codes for CASSDSALAGEDNEQFF.

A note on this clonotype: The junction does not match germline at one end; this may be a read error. The CDR3 DNA sequence: TGTGCCAGCCCACCCGGGACCGCTTATGGCTACACCTTC. Protein product: CASPPGTAYGYTF. The V and J genes are TRBV18 and TRBJ1-2; D might be TRBD1 (5 bases). The V gene's germline CDR1 is KGHSH and CDR2 LQKENI. This CDR3 has 13 amino acids.

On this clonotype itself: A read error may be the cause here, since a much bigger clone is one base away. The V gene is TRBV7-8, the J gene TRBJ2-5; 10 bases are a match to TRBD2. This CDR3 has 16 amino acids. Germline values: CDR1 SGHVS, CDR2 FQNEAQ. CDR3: CASSLVRLAGEESQYF. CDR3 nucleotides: TGTGCCAGCAGCTTAGTACGGCTAGCGGGAGAAGAGTCCCAGTACTTC.

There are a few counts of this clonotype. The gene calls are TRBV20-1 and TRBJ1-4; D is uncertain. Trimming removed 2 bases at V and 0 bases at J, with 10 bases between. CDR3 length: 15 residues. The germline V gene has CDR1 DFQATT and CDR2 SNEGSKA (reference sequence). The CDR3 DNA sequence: TGCAGTGCTAGACCCCGGATAGCAACTAATGAAAAACTGTTTTTT. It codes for CSARPRIATNEKLFF.

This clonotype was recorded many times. DNA of the CDR3: TGTGCCAGCAGCTCATATCGACCCCCGGGACTACTTACTTCCTCCTACAATGAGCAGTTCTTC. Protein sequence: CASSSYRPPGLLTSSYNEQFF. The chain has TRBV7-2 and TRBJ2-1; 7 bases agree with TRBD2. Trimming removed 4 bases from V and 0 bases from J; junction bases left unmatched: 21. There are 21 residues in the CDR3. Germline assignment: CDR1 SGHTA and CDR2 FQGNSA.

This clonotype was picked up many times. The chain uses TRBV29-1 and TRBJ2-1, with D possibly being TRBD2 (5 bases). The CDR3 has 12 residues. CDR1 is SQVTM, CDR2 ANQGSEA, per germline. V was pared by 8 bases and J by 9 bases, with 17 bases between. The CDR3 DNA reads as TGCAGCTACTCAACTCGGGGTGGTGAGCAGTTCTTC. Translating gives CSYSTRGGEQFF.

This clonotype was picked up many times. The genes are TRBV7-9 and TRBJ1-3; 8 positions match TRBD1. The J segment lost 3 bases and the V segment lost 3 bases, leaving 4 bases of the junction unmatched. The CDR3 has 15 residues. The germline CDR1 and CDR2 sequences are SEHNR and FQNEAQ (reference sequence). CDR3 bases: TGTGCCAGCAGCTTTTACACAGGGGGTGGAAACACCATATATTTT. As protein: CASSFYTGGGNTIYF.

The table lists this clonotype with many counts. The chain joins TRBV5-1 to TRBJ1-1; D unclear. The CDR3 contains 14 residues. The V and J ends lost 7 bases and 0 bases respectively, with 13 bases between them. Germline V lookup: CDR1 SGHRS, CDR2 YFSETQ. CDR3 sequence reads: CASGSGTMNTEAFF. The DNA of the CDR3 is TGCGCCAGCGGTTCCGGAACCATGAACACTGAAGCTTTCTTT. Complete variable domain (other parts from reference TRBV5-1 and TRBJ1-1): KAGVTQTPRYLIKTRGQQVTLSCSPISGHRSVSWYQQTPGQGLQFLFEYFSETQRNKGNFPGRFSGRQFSNSRSEMNVSTLELGDSALYLCASGSGTMNTEAFFGQGTRLTVV.

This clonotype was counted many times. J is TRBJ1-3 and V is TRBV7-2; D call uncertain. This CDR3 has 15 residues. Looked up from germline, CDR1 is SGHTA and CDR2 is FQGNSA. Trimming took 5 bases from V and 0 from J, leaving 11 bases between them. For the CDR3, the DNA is TGTGCCAGCAGCCCCGGACGGGACTCTGGAAACACCATATATTTT. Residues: CASSPGRDSGNTIYF.

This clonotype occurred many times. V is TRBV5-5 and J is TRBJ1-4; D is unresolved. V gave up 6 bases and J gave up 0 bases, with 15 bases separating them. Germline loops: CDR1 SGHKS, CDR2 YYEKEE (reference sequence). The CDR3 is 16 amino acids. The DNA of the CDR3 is TGTGCCAGCAACTTCGATGTAGGAGCAACTAATGAAAAACTGTTTTTT. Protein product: CASNFDVGATNEKLFF. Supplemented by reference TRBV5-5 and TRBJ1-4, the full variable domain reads DAGVTQSPTHLIKTRGQQVTLRCSPISGHKSVSWYQQVLGQGPQFIFQYYEKEERGRGNFPDRFSARQFPNYSSELNVNALLLGDSALYLCASNFDVGATNEKLFFGSGTQLSVL.

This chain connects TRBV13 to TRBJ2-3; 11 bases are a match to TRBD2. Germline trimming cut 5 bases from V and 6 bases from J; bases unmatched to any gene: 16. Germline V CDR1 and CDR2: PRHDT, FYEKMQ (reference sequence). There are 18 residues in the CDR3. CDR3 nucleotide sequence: TGTGCCAGCAGCACACGACCCACCCTAGCGGGAGGTCCGGATACGCAGTATTTT. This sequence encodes CASSTRPTLAGGPDTQYF.

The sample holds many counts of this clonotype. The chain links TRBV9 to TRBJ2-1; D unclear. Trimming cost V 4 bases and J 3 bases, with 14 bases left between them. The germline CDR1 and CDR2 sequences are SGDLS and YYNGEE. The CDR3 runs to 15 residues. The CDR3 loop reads CASSREARLYNEQFF. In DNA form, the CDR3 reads TGTGCCAGCAGCAGAGAGGCGAGACTCTACAATGAGCAGTTCTTC.

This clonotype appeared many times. The CDR3 sequence is CASSPGPRGNTGELFF. The CDR3 nucleotides are TGTGCCAGCAGCCCCGGTCCGAGGGGGAACACCGGGGAGCTGTTTTTT. The chain uses TRBV7-8 and TRBJ2-2; TRBD1 or TRBD2 may be the D gene (5 bases each). CDR3 length equals 16 residues. V was clipped by 5 bases and J by 1 base, with 14 bases between them. Germline CDR1 reads SGHVS; CDR2 reads FQNEAQ.

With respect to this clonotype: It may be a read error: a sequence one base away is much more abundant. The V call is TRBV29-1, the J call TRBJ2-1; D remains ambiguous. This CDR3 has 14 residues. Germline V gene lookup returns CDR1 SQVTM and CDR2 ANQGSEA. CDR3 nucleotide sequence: TGCAGCGCGAGAGAGTTAGAATCCTACAATGAGCGGTTCTTC. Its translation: CSARELESYNERFF.

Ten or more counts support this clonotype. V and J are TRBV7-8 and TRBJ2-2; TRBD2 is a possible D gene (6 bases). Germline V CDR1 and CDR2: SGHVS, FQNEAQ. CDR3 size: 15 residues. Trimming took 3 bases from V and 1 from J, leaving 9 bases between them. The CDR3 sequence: CASSFRRGNTGELFF. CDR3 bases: TGTGCCAGCAGCTTTCGGCGGGGGAACACCGGGGAGCTGTTTTTT. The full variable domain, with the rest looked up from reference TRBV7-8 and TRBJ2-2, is GAGVSQSPRYKVAKRGQDVALRCDPISGHVSLFWYQQALGQGPEFLTYFQNEAQLDKSGLPSDRFFAERPEGSVSTLKIQRTQQEDSAVYLCASSFRRGNTGELFFGEGSRLTVL.

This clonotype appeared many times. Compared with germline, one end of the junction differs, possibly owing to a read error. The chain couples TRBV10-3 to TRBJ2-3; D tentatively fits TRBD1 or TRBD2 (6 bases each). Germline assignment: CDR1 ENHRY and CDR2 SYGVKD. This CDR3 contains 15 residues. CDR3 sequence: CAVRGWGAGTDTQYF. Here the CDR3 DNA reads TGTGCCGTCAGGGGTTGGGGGGCCGGCACAGATACGCAGTATTTT.

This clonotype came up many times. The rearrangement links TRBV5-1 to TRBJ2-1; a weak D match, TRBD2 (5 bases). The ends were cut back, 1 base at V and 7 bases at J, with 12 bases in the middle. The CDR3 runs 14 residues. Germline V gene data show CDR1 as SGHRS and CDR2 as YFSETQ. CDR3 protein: CASSLSPSGNEQFF. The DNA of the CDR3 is TGCGCCAGCAGCTTGTCCCCCTCGGGGAATGAGCAGTTCTTC.

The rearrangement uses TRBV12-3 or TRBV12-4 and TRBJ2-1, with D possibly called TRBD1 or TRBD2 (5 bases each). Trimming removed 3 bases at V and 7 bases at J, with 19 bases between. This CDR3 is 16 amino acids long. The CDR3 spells CASSFRAGPSRNEQFF. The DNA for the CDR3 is TGTGCCAGCAGTTTCAGGGCGGGCCCCTCCCGGAATGAGCAGTTCTTC.

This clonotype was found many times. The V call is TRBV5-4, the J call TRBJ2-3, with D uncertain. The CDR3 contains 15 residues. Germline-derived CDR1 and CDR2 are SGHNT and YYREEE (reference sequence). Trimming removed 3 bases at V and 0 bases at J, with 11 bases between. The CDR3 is CASSSTAVSTDTQYF. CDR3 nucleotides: TGTGCCAGCAGCTCAACTGCCGTTAGCACAGATACGCAGTATTTT.

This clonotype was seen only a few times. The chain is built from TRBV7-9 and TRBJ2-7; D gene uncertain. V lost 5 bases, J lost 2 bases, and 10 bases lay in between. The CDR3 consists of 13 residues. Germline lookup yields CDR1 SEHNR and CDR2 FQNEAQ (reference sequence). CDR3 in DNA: TGTGCCAGCAGCCCCCACAGCGCCTACGAGCAGTACTTC. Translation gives CASSPHSAYEQYF.

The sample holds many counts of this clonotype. CDR3 residues: CASSALQGADTQYF. The CDR3 region has the DNA TGTGCCAGCAGCGCCTTACAGGGAGCAGATACGCAGTATTTT. The chain joins TRBV14 to TRBJ2-3; maybe TRBD1 (6 bases). CDR1 SGHDN and CDR2 FVKESK come from the germline V gene. This CDR3 region has 14 residues. V lost 5 bases and J 4 bases, leaving 13 bases between the germline ends.

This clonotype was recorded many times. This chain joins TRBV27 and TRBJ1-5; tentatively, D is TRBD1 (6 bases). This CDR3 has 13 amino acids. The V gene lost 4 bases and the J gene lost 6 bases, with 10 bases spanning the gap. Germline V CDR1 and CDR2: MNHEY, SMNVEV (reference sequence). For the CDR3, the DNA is TGTGCCAGCAGTTGGGGGGGGCGTCAGCCCCAGCATTTT. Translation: CASSWGGRQPQHF.

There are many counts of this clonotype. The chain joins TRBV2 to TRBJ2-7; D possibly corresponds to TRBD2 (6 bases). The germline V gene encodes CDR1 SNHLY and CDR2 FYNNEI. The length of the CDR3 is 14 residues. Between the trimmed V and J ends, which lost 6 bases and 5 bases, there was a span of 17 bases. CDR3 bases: TGTGCCAGCAGCGCTGGGACTTCCGGGAACGAGCAGTACTTC. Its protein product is CASSAGTSGNEQYF.

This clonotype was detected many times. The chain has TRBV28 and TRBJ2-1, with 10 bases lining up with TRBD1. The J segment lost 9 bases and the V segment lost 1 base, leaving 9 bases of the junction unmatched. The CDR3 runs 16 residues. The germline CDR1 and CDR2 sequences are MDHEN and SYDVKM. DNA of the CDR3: TGTGCCAGCAGTTTATTGGGGACAGGGGAACGGAGTGAGCAGTTCTTC. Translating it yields CASSLLGTGERSEQFF. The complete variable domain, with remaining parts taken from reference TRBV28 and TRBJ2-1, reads DVKVTQSSRYLVKRTGEKVFLECVQDMDHENMFWYRQDPGLGLRLIYFSYDVKMKEKGDIPEGYSVSREKKERFSLILESASTNQTSMYLCASSLLGTGERSEQFFGPGTRLTVL.